The 12 T cell receptor beta chains below come from one sample, sequenced in a study of Graves' ophthalmopathy and Graves' hyperthyroidism. Researchers took RNA transcripts and amplified TCR beta CDR3 regions from them. The workflow started with a first-round RT-PCR run with HTBI primers and then moved on to a second-round multiplex PCR. TCRdb called the multiplex PCR reads again in MiXCR, with one record for every CDR3 protein. Of under 350,000 distinct CDR3 sequences in the sample, roughly 15% were seen once. Sequenced input: peripheral blood. Receptors were obtained from an adult man with Graves' ophthalmopathy.

The chain couples TRBV2 to TRBJ2-7; perhaps D is TRBD1 or TRBD2 (6 bases each). The CDR3 covers 13 residues. Between the trimmed V and J ends, which lost 5 bases and 6 bases, there was a span of 14 bases. Germline V CDR1 and CDR2: SNHLY, FYNNEI. The CDR3 is CASSISGAGEQYF. The CDR3 nucleotides are TGTGCCAGCAGTATCTCGGGGGCGGGCGAGCAGTACTTC.

V gene TRBV11-3 combines with J gene TRBJ2-5, with a tentative D call TRBD1 (6 bases). The CDR3 has 14 residues. From germline, CDR1 is SGHNT and CDR2 YENEEA. The V end lost 2 bases, the J end lost 5 bases, and 12 bases lay between the germline ends. The CDR3 nucleotides are TGTGCCAGCAGCTTAAAGGGGGAATGGGAGACCCAGTACTTC. Protein: CASSLKGEWETQYF.

V is TRBV11-2 and J is TRBJ2-7; the match to TRBD1 covers 7 bases. This CDR3 is built from 15 residues. The J segment lost 4 bases and the V segment lost 4 bases, leaving 10 bases of the junction unmatched. Per germline, CDR1 SGHAT and CDR2 FQNNGV. CDR3 amino acids: CASSSGQDSFYEQYF. Here the CDR3 DNA reads TGTGCCAGCAGCTCCGGACAGGACTCGTTTTACGAGCAGTACTTC.

In regard to this clonotype: This sequence may be a read error, since a much larger clone differs from it by one base. The chain recombines TRBV30 with TRBJ1-6; the D gene is possibly TRBD1 (6 bases). Germline lookup yields CDR1 GTSNPN and CDR2 SVGIG (reference sequence). This CDR3 is built from 15 residues. V lost 0 bases to trimming and J lost 8 bases, with 14 bases between them. CDR3 protein: CAWSVWGARDSPLHF. The CDR3 coding sequence is TGTGCCTGGAGTGTTTGGGGGGCGCGTGATTCACCCCTCCACTTT.

This clonotype was picked up many times. The CDR3 reads CAWSVQGDQPQHF. The CDR3 DNA is TGTGCCTGGAGTGTCCAGGGAGATCAGCCCCAGCATTTT. The V call is TRBV30, the J call TRBJ1-5; possibly TRBD1 for D (5 bases). The V gene's germline CDR1 is GTSNPN and CDR2 SVGIG (reference sequence). The CDR3 is 13 amino acids. With 0 bases removed from V and 5 bases from J, the gap between germline ends came to 8 bases. Full variable domain (rest looked up from reference TRBV30 and TRBJ1-5): SQTIHQWPATLVQPVGSPLSLECTVEGTSNPNLYWYRQAAGRGLQLLFYSVGIGQISSEVPQNLSASRPQDRQFILSSKKLLLSDSGFYLCAWSVQGDQPQHFGDGTRLSIL.

This clonotype was observed many times. The chain uses TRBV6-1 and TRBJ1-6; the match to TRBD1 covers 7 bases. The CDR3 covers 15 residues. V dropped 4 bases and J dropped 9; count of bases not matched to a gene: 9. Germline V gene lookup returns CDR1 MNHNS and CDR2 SASEGT. In DNA, the CDR3 is TGTGCCAGCAGTGCCGACAGGGATCGGAGTTCACCCCTCCACTTT. Its translation is CASSADRDRSSPLHF.

This clonotype was seen ten or more times. The gene calls are TRBV2 and TRBJ1-2; perhaps TRBD1 as D (6 bases). Germline CDR1 reads SNHLY; CDR2 reads FYNNEI. There are 17 residues in the CDR3. With 5 bases removed from V and 4 bases from J, the gap between germline ends came to 23 bases. The CDR3: CASSSRGGQNTGYGYTF. The DNA for the CDR3 is TGTGCCAGCAGTTCCCGGGGGGGACAAAATACGGGCTATGGCTACACCTTC.

This clonotype was seen at least ten times. The chain links TRBV7-2 to TRBJ2-7; maybe TRBD1 (5 bases). This CDR3 is 16 amino acids long. From germline, CDR1 is SGHTA and CDR2 FQGNSA. Trimming took 5 bases from V and 5 from J, leaving 22 bases between them. The CDR3 here is CASSRIQGLAWDEQYF. CDR3 sequence (DNA): TGTGCCAGCAGCCGAATCCAGGGCCTGGCGTGGGACGAGCAGTACTTC.

This chain uses TRBV29-1 with TRBJ1-1; tentative D call: TRBD1 (6 bases). V shed 7 bases and J shed 4 bases, with 16 bases lying between them. The CDR3 totals 13 residues. Per the germline V gene, CDR1 is SQVTM and CDR2 is ANQGSEA. CDR3 in amino acids: CSAKDSLRTEAFF. DNA for the CDR3: TGCAGCGCCAAGGACAGTTTACGCACTGAAGCTTTCTTT.

This clonotype was counted ten times or more. The CDR3 reads CSARSLEGNQPQHF. The CDR3, as DNA: TGCAGTGCTAGGAGCCTGGAGGGCAATCAGCCCCAGCATTTT. This chain joins TRBV20-1 and TRBJ1-5; D remains ambiguous. The CDR3 runs to 14 residues. The germline V gene encodes CDR1 DFQATT and CDR2 SNEGSKA (reference sequence). The V end was cut by 3 bases, the J end by 2 bases, with 11 bases between.

This clonotype was detected many times. A much more abundant neighbour one base away suggests this may be a read error. The rearrangement joins TRBV12-3 or TRBV12-4 to TRBJ1-1; D unresolved. This CDR3 region has 13 residues. Here the CDR3 reads CASGFLGNTEAFF. The CDR3 bases are TGTGCCAGCGGTTTTTTAGGGAACACTGAAGCTTTCTTT.

The V and J genes are TRBV3-1 and TRBJ2-2, with no clear D. The CDR3 is made up of 12 amino acids. The germline gives CDR1 LGHDT, CDR2 YNNKEL (reference sequence). V shed 3 bases and J shed 10 bases, with 9 bases lying between them. The CDR3 nucleotides read TGTGCCAGCAGCCACCTGGCATCGGAGCTGTTTTTT. It codes for CASSHLASELFF.